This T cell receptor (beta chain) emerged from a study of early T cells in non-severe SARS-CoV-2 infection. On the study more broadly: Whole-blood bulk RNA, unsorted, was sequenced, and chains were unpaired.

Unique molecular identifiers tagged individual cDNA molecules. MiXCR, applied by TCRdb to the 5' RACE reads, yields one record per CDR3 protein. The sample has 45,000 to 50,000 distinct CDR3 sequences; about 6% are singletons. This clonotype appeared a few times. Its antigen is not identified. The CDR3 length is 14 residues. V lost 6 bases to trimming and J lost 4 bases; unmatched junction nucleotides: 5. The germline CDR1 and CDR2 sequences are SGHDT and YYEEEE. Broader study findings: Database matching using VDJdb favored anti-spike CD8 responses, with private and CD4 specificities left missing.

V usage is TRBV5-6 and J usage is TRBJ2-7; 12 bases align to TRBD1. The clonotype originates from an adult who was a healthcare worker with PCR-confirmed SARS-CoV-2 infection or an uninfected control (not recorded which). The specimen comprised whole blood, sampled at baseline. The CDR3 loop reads CASTGDRGRYEQYF. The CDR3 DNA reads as TGTGCCAGCACCGGGGACAGGGGGCGGTACGAGCAGTACTTC. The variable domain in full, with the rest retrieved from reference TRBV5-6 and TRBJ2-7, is DAGVTQSPTHLIKTRGQQVTLRCSPKSGHDTVSWYQQALGQGPQFIFQYYEEEERQRGNFPDRFSGHQFPNYSSELNVNALLLGDSALYLCASTGDRGRYEQYFGPGTRLTVT.